Listed below are T cell receptor beta chains from one sample, sequenced in a study of shared clonotypes between healthy human individuals. The assay was immunoSEQ multiplex PCR, and TCRdb's table has in-frame clones only and misses some. There are approximately 2,300,000 clones in the sample; 85% to 95% occur only once, and about 0.41% lies in the top ten. Sequences were obtained from naive CD4+ T cells from PBMCs. The receptors were gathered from a young man in good health. Some clones in this sample may be carry-over from other donors' samples. CDR3s include the opening cysteine and the closing phenylalanine or tryptophan. The D gene is left open where the match is weak. The listing skips clone size in some rows; elsewhere it reads once, few, many or a size class.

14	-	TRBV29-1	TRBJ1-2	-	CSVGSGSRNYGYTF	TGCAGCGTTGGGTCTGGGAGCCGCAACTATGGCTACACCTTC
14	-	TRBV11-3	TRBJ2-7	-	CASSLGGIAYEQYF	TGTGCCAGCAGCTTAGGAGGGATCGCCTACGAGCAGTACTTC
16	-	TRBV4-1	TRBJ2-5	-	CASSQVPGSFQETQYF	TGCGCCAGCAGCCAAGTCCCGGGCTCCTTCCAAGAGACCCAGTACTTC
13	-	TRBV30	TRBJ2-2	-	CAWGTGVSGELFF	TGTGCCTGGGGGACTGGGGTCTCCGGGGAGCTGTTTTTT
16	TRBD2	TRBV6-6	TRBJ2-3	-	CASSPMTAGAPDTQYF	TGTGCCAGCAGTCCTATGACGGCGGGAGCGCCAGATACGCAGTATTTT
13	TRBD1	TRBV30	TRBJ1-4	once	CAWNGQGGEKLFF	TGTGCCTGGAATGGGCAGGGGGGGGAAAAACTGTTTTTT
16	TRBD2	TRBV5-1	TRBJ2-3	-	CASSLPSGSRADTQYF	TGCGCCAGCAGCTTGCCTAGCGGGAGTCGAGCAGATACGCAGTATTTT
13	-	TRBV28	TRBJ1-5	-	CASTLGGNQPQHF	TGTGCCAGCACCTTGGGGGGGAATCAGCCCCAGCATTTT
16	-	TRBV5-1	TRBJ2-4	-	CASSLAAGLAKNIQYF	TGCGCCAGCAGCTTGGCCGCGGGGTTAGCCAAAAACATTCAGTACTTC
13	-	TRBV11-3	TRBJ2-5	-	CASSLDRQETQYF	TGTGCCAGCAGCTTAGACCGGCAAGAGACCCAGTACTTC
15	-	TRBV6-5	TRBJ2-1	once	CASSRTGTANNEQFF	TGTGCCAGCAGTCGTACCGGGACTGCCAACAATGAGCAGTTCTTC
15	TRBD1	TRBV28	TRBJ1-2	-	CASSYGTGDVYGYTF	TGTGCCAGCAGTTACGGGACAGGGGATGTCTATGGCTACACCTTC
17	TRBD2	TRBV23-1	TRBJ2-7	-	CASSHLPSGTRTYEQYF	TGCGCCAGCAGTCACTTGCCGTCCGGGACTAGGACCTACGAGCAGTACTTC
13	-	TRBV30	TRBJ2-7	-	CAWSILEGDEQYF	TGTGCCTGGAGCATCTTGGAAGGGGACGAGCAGTACTTC
13	TRBD1	TRBV5-1	TRBJ1-2	-	CASSREGAYGYTF	TGCGCCAGCAGTCGGGAGGGGGCATATGGCTACACCTTC
18	-	TRBV28	TRBJ2-2	once	CASSFLLVWGRDTGELFF	TGTGCCAGCAGTTTTCTCTTGGTGTGGGGCAGGGACACCGGGGAGCTGTTTTTT
14	TRBD1	TRBV18	TRBJ2-4	-	CASSPLGTETIQYF	TGTGCCAGCTCACCACTTGGGACAGAAACGATTCAGTACTTC
15	-	TRBV5-1	TRBJ2-4	-	CASSLAGQGKNIQYF	TGCGCCAGCAGCTTGGCTGGGCAGGGGAAAAACATTCAGTACTTC
13	-	TRBV28	TRBJ1-4	-	CASRRATIEKLFF	TGTGCCAGCAGGAGGGCGACAATCGAAAAACTGTTTTTT
18	TRBD2	TRBV5-5	TRBJ2-5	-	CASSWTPSGRAAAETQYF	TGTGCCAGCAGCTGGACACCTAGCGGGAGGGCCGCGGCAGAGACCCAGTACTTC
15	TRBD1	TRBV10-3	TRBJ2-3	-	CAITSGQGGENTQYF	TGTGCCATCACAAGTGGACAGGGAGGAGAAAATACGCAGTATTTT
15	TRBD2	TRBV7-9	TRBJ2-1	-	CASSPGTSGTGEQFF	TGTGCCAGCAGCCCCGGGACTAGCGGGACGGGTGAGCAGTTCTTC
13	-	TRBV28	TRBJ2-3	-	CASSLEGTDTQYF	TGTGCCAGCTCTTTGGAGGGGACAGATACGCAGTATTTT
14	-	TRBV7-2	TRBJ1-5	-	CASSLGSRAQPQHF	TGTGCCAGCAGCTTAGGGTCAAGGGCCCAGCCCCAGCATTTT
17	TRBD2	TRBV5-1	TRBJ2-2	once	CASSFDGGSGKSGELFF	TGCGCCAGCAGTTTTGACGGAGGGAGCGGGAAGTCCGGGGAGCTGTTTTTT
11	-	TRBV18	TRBJ2-7	-	CASSLSYEQYF	TGTGCCAGCTCCCTCAGCTACGAGCAGTACTTC
14	TRBD2	TRBV29-1	TRBJ2-5	-	CSVVAGGQQETQYF	TGCAGCGTTGTAGCGGGAGGCCAACAAGAGACCCAGTACTTC
16	-	TRBV5-6	TRBJ2-7	-	CASSAPKGKAIYEQYF	TGTGCCAGCTCGGCTCCAAAAGGCAAGGCCATATACGAGCAGTACTTC
15	-	TRBV2	TRBJ1-5	-	CASNTGRPTGRPQHF	TGTGCCAGCAACACGGGAAGACCTACCGGTCGACCCCAGCATTTT
10	-	TRBV20-1	TRBJ2-7	-	CSATGNEQYF	TGCAGTGCCACCGGGAACGAGCAGTACTTC
13	-	TRBV5-1	TRBJ1-5	-	CASSPVSNQPQHF	TGCGCCAGCAGTCCGGTTAGCAATCAGCCCCAGCATTTT
13	TRBD1	TRBV7-2	TRBJ2-5	-	CASSRDSEETQYF	TGTGCCAGCAGCCGGGACAGTGAAGAGACCCAGTACTTC
17	TRBD2	TRBV12-5	TRBJ2-1	-	CASGWTSGRVFYNEQFF	TGTGCTAGTGGTTGGACTAGCGGGAGAGTATTCTACAATGAGCAGTTCTTC
18	TRBD2	TRBV4-1	TRBJ2-1	-	CASSQITSGRTSYNEQFF	TGCGCCAGCAGCCAGATTACTAGCGGGAGGACCTCCTACAATGAGCAGTTCTTC
16	TRBD1	TRBV28	TRBJ1-1	-	CASSFIRQGQNTEAFF	TGTGCCAGCAGTTTCATACGACAGGGCCAGAACACTGAAGCTTTCTTT
14	TRBD2	TRBV5-1	TRBJ2-3	-	CASSYLAGTDTQYF	TGCGCCAGCAGCTACCTAGCGGGCACAGATACGCAGTATTTT
12	-	TRBV28	TRBJ2-3	-	CASSLQGDTQYF	TGTGCCAGCAGCCTCCAAGGGGATACGCAGTATTTT
15	TRBD2	TRBV7-2	TRBJ2-3	-	CASSFLAGVPDTQYF	TGTGCCAGCAGCTTTCTAGCGGGAGTTCCAGATACGCAGTATTTT
17	-	TRBV11-2	TRBJ2-7	-	CASSPLKYRGQTYEQYF	TGTGCCAGCAGCCCCCTCAAGTACCGGGGGCAAACCTACGAGCAGTACTTC
14	-	TRBV7-9	TRBJ1-2	-	CASSLVGVDYGYTF	TGTGCCAGCAGCCTTGTCGGGGTCGACTATGGCTACACCTTC
15	-	TRBV14	TRBJ2-6	once	CASRPRSSGANVLTF	TGTGCCAGCAGACCGAGGAGCTCTGGGGCCAACGTCCTGACTTTC
16	-	TRBV29-1	TRBJ2-7	-	CSVSGLGAKGSYEQYF	TGCAGCGTGTCTGGTTTGGGGGCTAAGGGGTCCTACGAGCAGTACTTC
13	-	TRBV30	TRBJ2-1	-	CAWGTGFGNEQFF	TGTGCCTGGGGCACGGGGTTTGGCAATGAGCAGTTCTTC
14	-	TRBV10-2	TRBJ1-1	-	CASSETRGGTEAFF	TGCGCCAGCAGTGAGACTCGGGGGGGGACTGAAGCTTTCTTT
14	TRBD2	TRBV28	TRBJ2-4	-	CASKGGPAKNIQYF	TGTGCCAGCAAGGGAGGGCCGGCCAAAAACATTCAGTACTTC
15	-	TRBV5-5	TRBJ2-5	-	CASSLAGGEGETQYF	TGTGCCAGCAGCTTGGCGGGGGGCGAGGGGGAGACCCAGTACTTC
16	TRBD1	TRBV18	TRBJ2-4	-	CASSPFNSGQSNIQYF	TGTGCCAGCTCACCATTTAATTCGGGACAGTCAAACATTCAGTACTTC
18	-	TRBV4-1	TRBJ1-1	-	CASSQEFGGSDVNTEAFF	TGCGCCAGCAGCCAAGAGTTTGGGGGATCAGATGTGAACACTGAAGCTTTCTTT
13	TRBD1	TRBV6-1	TRBJ2-1	-	CASGRDSYNEQFF	TGTGCCAGCGGCCGGGACAGCTACAATGAGCAGTTCTTC
13	-	TRBV18	TRBJ2-5	-	CASSPGAGETQYF	TGTGCCAGCTCACCAGGGGCGGGAGAGACCCAGTACTTC
16	-	TRBV5-1	TRBJ2-5	-	CASSPTPNVRQETQYF	TGCGCCAGCAGCCCGACCCCGAACGTTCGCCAAGAGACCCAGTACTTC
16	TRBD2	TRBV7-9	TRBJ2-1	-	CASSPPGTSGSDEQFF	TGTGCCAGCAGCCCCCCTGGGACTAGCGGGAGCGATGAGCAGTTCTTC
15	-	TRBV7-3	TRBJ2-1	-	CASSLAGSPLGEQFF	TGTGCCAGCAGCTTGGCCGGGTCACCCCTGGGAGAGCAGTTCTTC
14	-	TRBV5-1	TRBJ1-2	-	CASSVGTVSGGYTF	TGCGCCAGCAGCGTCGGGACCGTATCTGGGGGCTACACCTTC
14	TRBD2	TRBV7-3	TRBJ2-5	-	CASSPSGNQETQYF	TGTGCCAGCAGTCCTAGCGGGAACCAAGAGACCCAGTACTTC
14	-	TRBV2	TRBJ2-7	once	CASSEQGTAYEQYF	TGTGCCAGCAGTGAACAGGGGACGGCCTACGAGCAGTACTTC
11	-	TRBV12-5	TRBJ2-5	-	CASGLEETQYF	TGTGCTAGTGGGCTAGAAGAGACCCAGTACTTC
14	-	TRBV27	TRBJ1-5	-	CASSLKGSGQPQHF	TGTGCCAGCAGTTTAAAGGGGTCGGGTCAGCCCCAGCATTTT